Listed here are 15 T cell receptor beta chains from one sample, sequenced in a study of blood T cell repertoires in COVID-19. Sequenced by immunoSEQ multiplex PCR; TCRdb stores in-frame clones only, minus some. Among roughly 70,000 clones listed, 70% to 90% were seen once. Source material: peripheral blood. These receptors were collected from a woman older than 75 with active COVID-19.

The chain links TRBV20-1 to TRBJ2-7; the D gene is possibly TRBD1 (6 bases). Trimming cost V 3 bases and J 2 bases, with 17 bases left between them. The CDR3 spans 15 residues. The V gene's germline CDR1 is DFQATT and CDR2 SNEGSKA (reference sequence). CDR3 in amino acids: CSASYGWGLPYEQYF. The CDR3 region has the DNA TGCAGTGCTAGTTATGGGTGGGGGCTTCCCTACGAGCAGTACTTC.

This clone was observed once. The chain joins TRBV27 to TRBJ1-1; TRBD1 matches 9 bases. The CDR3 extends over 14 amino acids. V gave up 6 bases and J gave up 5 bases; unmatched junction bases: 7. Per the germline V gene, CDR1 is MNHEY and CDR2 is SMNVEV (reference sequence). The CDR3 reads CASRLDRGNTEAFF. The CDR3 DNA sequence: TGTGCCAGCAGACTCGACAGGGGGAATACTGAAGCTTTCTTT.

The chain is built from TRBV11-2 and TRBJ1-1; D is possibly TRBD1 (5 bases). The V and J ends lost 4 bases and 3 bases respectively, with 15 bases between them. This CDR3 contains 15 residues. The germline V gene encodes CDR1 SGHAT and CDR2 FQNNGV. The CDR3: CASSSVGVLDTEAFF. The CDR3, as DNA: TGTGCCAGCAGCTCGGTAGGGGTCTTAGACACTGAAGCTTTCTTT.

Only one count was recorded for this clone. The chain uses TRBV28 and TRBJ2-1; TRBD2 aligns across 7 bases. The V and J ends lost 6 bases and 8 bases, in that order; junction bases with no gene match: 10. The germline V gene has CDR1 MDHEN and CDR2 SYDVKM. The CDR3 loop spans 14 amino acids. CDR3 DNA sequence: TGTGCCAGCAGCAAGGGACCAGCGGGGCATGAGCAGTTCTTC. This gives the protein CASSKGPAGHEQFF.

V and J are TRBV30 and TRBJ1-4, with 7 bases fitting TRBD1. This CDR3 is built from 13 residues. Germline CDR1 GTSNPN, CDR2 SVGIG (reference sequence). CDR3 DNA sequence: TGTGCACACAGGGGAGTAACTAATGAAAAACTGTTTTTT. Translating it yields CAHRGVTNEKLFF.

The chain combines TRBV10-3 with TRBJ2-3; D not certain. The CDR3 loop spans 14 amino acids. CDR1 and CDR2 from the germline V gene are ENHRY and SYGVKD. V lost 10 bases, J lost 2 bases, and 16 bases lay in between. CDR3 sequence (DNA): TGTGCCAGCCGTAAAGAGCAAGTCACAGATACGCAGTATTTT. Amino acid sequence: CASRKEQVTDTQYF.

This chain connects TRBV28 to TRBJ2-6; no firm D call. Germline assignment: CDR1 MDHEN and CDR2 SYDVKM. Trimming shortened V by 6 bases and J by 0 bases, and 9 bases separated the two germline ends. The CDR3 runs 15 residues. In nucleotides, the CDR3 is TGTGCCAGCAGATCTCCGAGCTCTGGGGCCAACGTCCTGACTTTC. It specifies CASRSPSSGANVLTF.

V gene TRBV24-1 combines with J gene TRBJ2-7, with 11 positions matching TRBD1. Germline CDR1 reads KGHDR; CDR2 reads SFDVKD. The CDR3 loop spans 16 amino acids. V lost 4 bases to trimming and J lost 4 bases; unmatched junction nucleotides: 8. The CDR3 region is CATSEIGTGGLYEQYF. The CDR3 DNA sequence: TGTGCCACCAGTGAAATCGGGACAGGGGGATTATACGAGCAGTACTTC.

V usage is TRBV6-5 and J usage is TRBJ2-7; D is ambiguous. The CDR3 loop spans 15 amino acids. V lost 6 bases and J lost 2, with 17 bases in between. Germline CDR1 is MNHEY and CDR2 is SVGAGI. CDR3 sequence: CASRERPGSPYEQYF. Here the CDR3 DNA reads TGTGCCAGCAGGGAGCGTCCCGGTTCCCCCTACGAGCAGTACTTC.

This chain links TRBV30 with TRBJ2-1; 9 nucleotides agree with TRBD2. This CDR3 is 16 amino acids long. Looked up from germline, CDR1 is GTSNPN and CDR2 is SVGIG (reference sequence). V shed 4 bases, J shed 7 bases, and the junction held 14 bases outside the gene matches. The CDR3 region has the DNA TGTGCCTGGATGGTCCCTAGGACTAGCGCGTGGAATGAGCAGTTCTTC. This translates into CAWMVPRTSAWNEQFF.

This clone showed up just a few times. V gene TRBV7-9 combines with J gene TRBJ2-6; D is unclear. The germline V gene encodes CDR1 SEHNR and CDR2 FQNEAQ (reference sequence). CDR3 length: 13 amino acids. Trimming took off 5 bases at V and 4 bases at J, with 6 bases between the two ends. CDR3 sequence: CASSPSGANVLTF. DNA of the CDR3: TGTGCCAGCAGCCCTTCCGGGGCCAACGTCCTGACTTTC.

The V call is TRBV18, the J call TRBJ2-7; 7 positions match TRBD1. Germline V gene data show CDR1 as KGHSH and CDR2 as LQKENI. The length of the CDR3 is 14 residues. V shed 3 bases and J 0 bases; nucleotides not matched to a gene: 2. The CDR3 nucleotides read TGTGCCAGCTCACCGGACAGGAACTCCTACGAGCAGTACTTC. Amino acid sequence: CASSPDRNSYEQYF.

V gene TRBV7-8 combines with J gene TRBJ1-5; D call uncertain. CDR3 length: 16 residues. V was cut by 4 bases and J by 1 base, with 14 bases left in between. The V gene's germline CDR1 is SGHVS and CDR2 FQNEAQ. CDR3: CASSSYPGWSNQPQHF. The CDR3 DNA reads TGTGCCAGCAGCTCCTACCCAGGTTGGAGCAATCAGCCCCAGCATTTT.

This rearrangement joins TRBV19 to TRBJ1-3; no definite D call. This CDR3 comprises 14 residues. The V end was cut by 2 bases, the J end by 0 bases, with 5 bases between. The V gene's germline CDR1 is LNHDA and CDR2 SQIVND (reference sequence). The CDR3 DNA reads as TGTGCCAGTAGTATACCCGGCTCTGGAAACACCATATATTTT. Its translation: CASSIPGSGNTIYF.

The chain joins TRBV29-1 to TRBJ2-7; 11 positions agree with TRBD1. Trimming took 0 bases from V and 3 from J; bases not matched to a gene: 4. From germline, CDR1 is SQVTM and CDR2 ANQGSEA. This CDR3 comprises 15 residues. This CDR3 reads CSVEDTGQGVYEQYF. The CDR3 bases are TGCAGCGTTGAAGATACGGGACAGGGGGTCTACGAGCAGTACTTC.